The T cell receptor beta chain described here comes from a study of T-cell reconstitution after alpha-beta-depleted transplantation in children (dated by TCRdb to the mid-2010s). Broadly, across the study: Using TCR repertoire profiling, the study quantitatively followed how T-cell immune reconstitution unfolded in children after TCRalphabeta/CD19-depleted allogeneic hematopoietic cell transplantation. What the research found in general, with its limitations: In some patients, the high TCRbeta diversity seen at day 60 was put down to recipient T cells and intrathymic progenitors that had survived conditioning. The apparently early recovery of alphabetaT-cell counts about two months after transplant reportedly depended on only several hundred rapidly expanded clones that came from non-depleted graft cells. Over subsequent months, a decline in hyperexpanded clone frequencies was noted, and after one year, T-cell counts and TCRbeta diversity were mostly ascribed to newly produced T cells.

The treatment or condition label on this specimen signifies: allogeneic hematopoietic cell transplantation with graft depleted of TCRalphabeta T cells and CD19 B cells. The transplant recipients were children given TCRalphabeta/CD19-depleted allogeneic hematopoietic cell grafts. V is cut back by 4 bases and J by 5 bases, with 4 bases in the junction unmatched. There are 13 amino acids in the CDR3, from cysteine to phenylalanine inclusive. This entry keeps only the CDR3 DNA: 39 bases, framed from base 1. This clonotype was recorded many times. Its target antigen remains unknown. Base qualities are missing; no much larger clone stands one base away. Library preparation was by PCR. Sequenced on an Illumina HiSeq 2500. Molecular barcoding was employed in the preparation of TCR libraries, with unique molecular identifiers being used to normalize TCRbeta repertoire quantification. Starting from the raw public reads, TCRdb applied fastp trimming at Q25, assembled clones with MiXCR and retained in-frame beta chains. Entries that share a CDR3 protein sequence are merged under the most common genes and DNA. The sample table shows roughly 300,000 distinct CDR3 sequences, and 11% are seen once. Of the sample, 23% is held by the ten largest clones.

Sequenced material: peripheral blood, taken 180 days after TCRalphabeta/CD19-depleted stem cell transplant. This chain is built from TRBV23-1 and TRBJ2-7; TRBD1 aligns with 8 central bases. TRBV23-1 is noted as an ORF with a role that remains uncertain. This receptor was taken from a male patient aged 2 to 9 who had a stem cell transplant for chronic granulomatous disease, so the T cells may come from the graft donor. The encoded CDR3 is CASSPWTGHEQYF. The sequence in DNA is TGCGCCAGCAGTCCCTGGACAGGGCACGAGCAGTACTTC.